The entry that follows covers one T cell receptor beta chain sequence. Its target is not known. The data stem from a study of OX40 agonist ivuxolimab in advanced cancers. Study context: Ivuxolimab, an agonistic anti-OX40 (CD134) antibody, was given to patients.

Collection of blood occurred at baseline, at cycle 4 day 1, and at cycle 7 day 1. The CDR3 has 14 residues. Trimming at V came to 0 bases and at J to 7 bases, leaving 5 bases not matched to a gene. Looked up from germline, CDR1 is MNHEY and CDR2 is SVGAGI. The table came from immunoSEQ multiplex PCR; TCRdb's copy has only in-frame clones and leaves some out. The data contain around 48,000 clones, about 85% of them seen just once; the ten biggest clones take up roughly 9.9%. Regarding the study as a whole: Blood T cells, both CD4+ and CD8+, expanded clonally by week 6 at 0.1 to 3.0 mg/kg.

This clonotype was obtained from an adult with an advanced solid tumor such as melanoma, head and neck, liver or kidney cancer. Sequenced here: CD4+ or CD8+ T cells sorted from blood, sampled in a trial of the OX40 agonist ivuxolimab. The chain has TRBV6-5 and TRBJ1-2; 7 bases line up with TRBD1. For the CDR3, the DNA is TGTGCCAGCAGTTACTCGTCGGCAGGGGGTGGCTACACCTTC. Translated: CASSYSSAGGGYTF.